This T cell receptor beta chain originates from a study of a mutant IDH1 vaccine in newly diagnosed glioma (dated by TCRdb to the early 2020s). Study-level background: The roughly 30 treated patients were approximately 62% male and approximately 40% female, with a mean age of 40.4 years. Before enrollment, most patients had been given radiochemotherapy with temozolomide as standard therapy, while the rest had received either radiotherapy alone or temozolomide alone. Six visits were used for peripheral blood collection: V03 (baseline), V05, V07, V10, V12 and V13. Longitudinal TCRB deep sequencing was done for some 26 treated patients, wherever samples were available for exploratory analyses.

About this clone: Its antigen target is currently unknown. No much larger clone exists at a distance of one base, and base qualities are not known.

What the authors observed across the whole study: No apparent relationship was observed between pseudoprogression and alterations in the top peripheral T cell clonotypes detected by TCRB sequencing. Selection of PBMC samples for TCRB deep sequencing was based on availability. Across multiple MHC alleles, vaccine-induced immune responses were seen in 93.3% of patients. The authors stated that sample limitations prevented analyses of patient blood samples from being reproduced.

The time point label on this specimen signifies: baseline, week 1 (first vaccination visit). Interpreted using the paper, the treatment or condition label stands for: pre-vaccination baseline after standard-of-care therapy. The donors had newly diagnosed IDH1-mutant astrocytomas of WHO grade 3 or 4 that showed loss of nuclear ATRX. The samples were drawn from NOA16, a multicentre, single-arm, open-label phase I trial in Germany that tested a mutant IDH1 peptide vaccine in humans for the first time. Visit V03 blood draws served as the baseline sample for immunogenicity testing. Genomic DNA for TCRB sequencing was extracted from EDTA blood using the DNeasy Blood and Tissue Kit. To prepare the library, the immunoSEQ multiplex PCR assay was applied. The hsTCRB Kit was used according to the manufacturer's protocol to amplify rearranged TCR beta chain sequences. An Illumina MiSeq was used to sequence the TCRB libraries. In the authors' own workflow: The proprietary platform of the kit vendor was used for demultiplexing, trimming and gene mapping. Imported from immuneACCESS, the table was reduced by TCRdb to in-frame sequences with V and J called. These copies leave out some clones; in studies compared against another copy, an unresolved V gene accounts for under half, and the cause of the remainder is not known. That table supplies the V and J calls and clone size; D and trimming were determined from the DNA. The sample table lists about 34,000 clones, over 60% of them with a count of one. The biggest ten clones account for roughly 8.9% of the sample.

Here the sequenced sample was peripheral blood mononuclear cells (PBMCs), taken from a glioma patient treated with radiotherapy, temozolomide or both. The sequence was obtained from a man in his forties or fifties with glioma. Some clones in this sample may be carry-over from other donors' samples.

The CDR3 has the sequence CAWSTDRVFEQYF. The DNA is as follows: TGTGCCTGGAGTACAGACAGGGTATTCGAGCAGTACTTC. The sequence joins TRBV30 to TRBJ2-7, with 7 bases in between that match TRBD1. Taken from the germline V gene (reference sequence), the CDR1 and CDR2 loops are GTSNPN and SVGIG. Ends trimmed: V by 2 bases, J by 6 bases; bases unmatched to a gene: 7. The CDR3 contains 13 residues, cysteine and phenylalanine counted. Just CDR3 DNA is preserved here, 39 bases in frame from base 1.